Listed below are T cell receptor beta chains from one sample, sequenced in a study of blood T cell repertoires in COVID-19. Generated by immunoSEQ multiplex PCR, the TCRdb table keeps only in-frame clones and is missing some. The sample includes 220,000 or so clones, 84% of them seen just once. Sequenced sample: peripheral blood. The receptors originated from a man aged 30 to 39 with active or convalescent COVID-19. Each CDR3 is given with its conserved first and last residue. D genes are given only for firm matches. The listing skips clone size in some rows; elsewhere it reads once, few, many or a size class.

j_call: TRBJ2-7; d_call: TRBD2; clone_size: -; v_call: TRBV28; cdr3_nt: TGTGCCAGCAGTTTAGGACTAGCTTACTACGAGCAGTACTTC; cdr3_aa: CASSLGLAYYEQYF
j_call: TRBJ2-7; d_call: TRBD1; clone_size: -; v_call: TRBV28; cdr3_nt: TGTGCCAGTTTGGACAGGGGGGTTACCGAGCAGTACTTC; cdr3_aa: CASLDRGVTEQYF
j_call: TRBJ1-4; d_call: TRBD1; clone_size: -; v_call: TRBV19; cdr3_nt: TGTGCCAGTAGTATACCGAACAGGGGGCGTGAAAAACTGTTTTTT; cdr3_aa: CASSIPNRGREKLFF
j_call: TRBJ1-2; d_call: TRBD1; clone_size: -; v_call: TRBV4-2; cdr3_nt: TGTGCCAGCAGCCAAGAAGCTCTGGCAGGGGGCGGGGATGGCTACACCTTC; cdr3_aa: CASSQEALAGGGDGYTF
j_call: TRBJ1-4; d_call: -; clone_size: -; v_call: TRBV9; cdr3_nt: TGTGCCAGCAGCGTAGCCAGGGTGAGGGAAAAACTGTTTTTT; cdr3_aa: CASSVARVREKLFF
j_call: TRBJ2-4; d_call: TRBD2; clone_size: -; v_call: TRBV9; cdr3_nt: TGTGCCAGCAGCGTAGTGGGTAGCGGGGTAGGGATTCAGTACTTC; cdr3_aa: CASSVVGSGVGIQYF
j_call: TRBJ2-5; d_call: -; clone_size: -; v_call: TRBV16; cdr3_nt: TGTGCCAGCAGCCAATCGATAGGGGAGGAGGAGACCCAGTACTTC; cdr3_aa: CASSQSIGEEETQYF
j_call: TRBJ2-3; d_call: TRBD1; clone_size: -; v_call: TRBV24-1; cdr3_nt: TGTGCCACCAGCAGGGGGCGAGATACGCAGTATTTT; cdr3_aa: CATSRGRDTQYF
j_call: TRBJ2-7; d_call: -; clone_size: -; v_call: TRBV12-3/TRBV12-4; cdr3_nt: TGTGCCAGCAGTTTAGGTCGGGAGCAGTACTTC; cdr3_aa: CASSLGREQYF
j_call: TRBJ2-3; d_call: -; clone_size: few; v_call: TRBV25-1; cdr3_nt: TGTGCCAGCAGTGAGTGGGGGACTTCCTCAGATACGCAGTATTTT; cdr3_aa: CASSEWGTSSDTQYF
j_call: TRBJ1-1; d_call: TRBD1; clone_size: -; v_call: TRBV18; cdr3_nt: TGTGCCAGCTCACCACAGAGGGACAGTGAAGCTTTCTTT; cdr3_aa: CASSPQRDSEAFF
j_call: TRBJ2-5; d_call: TRBD2; clone_size: once; v_call: TRBV7-6; cdr3_nt: TGTGCCAGCAGCAGAAGCGGGGGAGTCCAAGAGACCCAGTACTTC; cdr3_aa: CASSRSGGVQETQYF
j_call: TRBJ2-7; d_call: TRBD2; clone_size: -; v_call: TRBV30; cdr3_nt: TGTGCCTGGACCCAAGGGCGGGGACTAGCGGGAGAACAACACTTC; cdr3_aa: CAWTQGRGLAGEQHF
j_call: TRBJ2-1; d_call: TRBD1; clone_size: -; v_call: TRBV18; cdr3_nt: TGTGCCAGCTCACCAAGACAGGACAGGTACAATGAGCAGTTCTTC; cdr3_aa: CASSPRQDRYNEQFF
j_call: TRBJ2-5; d_call: TRBD1; clone_size: -; v_call: TRBV5-1; cdr3_nt: TGCGCCAGCAGCTTTACAGGGGCTCGGGAGACCCAGTACTTC; cdr3_aa: CASSFTGARETQYF
j_call: TRBJ2-4; d_call: TRBD1; clone_size: -; v_call: TRBV5-1; cdr3_nt: TGCGCCAGCAGCTCTGGACAGGGTGGGGAAAACATTCAGTACTTC; cdr3_aa: CASSSGQGGENIQYF
j_call: TRBJ1-2; d_call: -; clone_size: -; v_call: TRBV4-1; cdr3_nt: TGCGCCAGCAGCCAGGCGGGGGGTGGTGGTGGCTACACCTTC; cdr3_aa: CASSQAGGGGGYTF
j_call: TRBJ2-1; d_call: TRBD2; clone_size: -; v_call: TRBV6-9; cdr3_nt: TGTGCCAGCAGCCTAGCGGGAGGGGCGGATGAGCAGTTCTTC; cdr3_aa: CASSLAGGADEQFF
j_call: TRBJ1-2; d_call: -; clone_size: -; v_call: TRBV30; cdr3_nt: TGTGCCTGGAGACAAGACCGGAGGAATGGCTACACCTTC; cdr3_aa: CAWRQDRRNGYTF
j_call: TRBJ2-7; d_call: TRBD1; clone_size: -; v_call: TRBV5-1; cdr3_nt: TGCGCCAGCGCTACAGGGGGACACTCCTACGAGCAGTACTTC; cdr3_aa: CASATGGHSYEQYF
j_call: TRBJ2-2; d_call: TRBD2; clone_size: -; v_call: TRBV7-6; cdr3_nt: TGTGCCAGCAGCCGCACGCCTCGGGGGGGCCGTACCGGGGAGCTGTTTTTT; cdr3_aa: CASSRTPRGGRTGELFF
j_call: TRBJ1-5; d_call: -; clone_size: -; v_call: TRBV28; cdr3_nt: TGTGCCAGCAGTTCAACAGGGTTGAGGGATCAGCCCCAGCATTTT; cdr3_aa: CASSSTGLRDQPQHF
j_call: TRBJ1-5; d_call: TRBD1; clone_size: few; v_call: TRBV28; cdr3_nt: TGTGCCAGCAGTTTCGACAGGGGAGGGCAGCCCCAGCATTTT; cdr3_aa: CASSFDRGGQPQHF
j_call: TRBJ2-3; d_call: TRBD2; clone_size: -; v_call: TRBV9; cdr3_nt: TGTGCCAGCAGCGTAGATCCCCGACTAGCGGGAGGACGTACAGATACGCAGTATTTT; cdr3_aa: CASSVDPRLAGGRTDTQYF
j_call: TRBJ1-6; d_call: -; clone_size: -; v_call: TRBV6-5; cdr3_nt: TGTGCCAGCAACTCACAGGATAGGAGTAATTCACCCCTCCACTTT; cdr3_aa: CASNSQDRSNSPLHF
j_call: TRBJ2-7; d_call: TRBD1; clone_size: -; v_call: TRBV4-3; cdr3_nt: TGCGCCAGCAGCCAAAGGGGACAGGGGGCCCACGAGCAGTACTTC; cdr3_aa: CASSQRGQGAHEQYF
j_call: TRBJ1-5; d_call: -; clone_size: -; v_call: TRBV28; cdr3_nt: TGTGCCAGCAGTTTATCGCCCTATCCCGGGAACAATCAGCCCCAGCATTTT; cdr3_aa: CASSLSPYPGNNQPQHF
j_call: TRBJ2-2; d_call: TRBD1; clone_size: -; v_call: TRBV4-3; cdr3_nt: TGCGCCAGCAGCCATCGACAGGGCGCCGGGGAGCTGTTTTTT; cdr3_aa: CASSHRQGAGELFF
j_call: TRBJ1-4; d_call: TRBD1; clone_size: -; v_call: TRBV30; cdr3_nt: TGTGCCTGGGGACAGGGGTATGAAAAACTGTTTTTT; cdr3_aa: CAWGQGYEKLFF
j_call: TRBJ2-5; d_call: TRBD2; clone_size: -; v_call: TRBV3-1/TRBV3-2; cdr3_nt: TGTGCCAGCAGCCAAGGGACTAGCGGGGGGTCCCAAGAGACCCAGTACTTC; cdr3_aa: CASSQGTSGGSQETQYF
j_call: TRBJ2-6; d_call: -; clone_size: once; v_call: TRBV4-3; cdr3_nt: TGCGCCAGCAGCCAAGAACTGGGAGCTGGGGCCAACGTCCTGACTTTC; cdr3_aa: CASSQELGAGANVLTF
j_call: TRBJ1-6; d_call: -; clone_size: -; v_call: TRBV30; cdr3_nt: TGTGCCTGGAAGTTGAGAAATTCACCCCTCCACTTT; cdr3_aa: CAWKLRNSPLHF
j_call: TRBJ1-1; d_call: TRBD1; clone_size: -; v_call: TRBV6-6; cdr3_nt: TGTGCCAGCAGTCGATTAACAGGGGCGCGACGCAACACTGAAGCTTTCTTT; cdr3_aa: CASSRLTGARRNTEAFF
j_call: TRBJ2-7; d_call: -; clone_size: -; v_call: TRBV11-1; cdr3_nt: TGTGCCAGCAGCAATCGACGGGGTTCCTACGAGCAGTACTTC; cdr3_aa: CASSNRRGSYEQYF
j_call: TRBJ1-2; d_call: -; clone_size: few; v_call: TRBV29-1; cdr3_nt: TGCAGCTCCTCTTTAGGCAGCGGGGGAGGTGGCTACACCTTC; cdr3_aa: CSSSLGSGGGGYTF
j_call: TRBJ2-7; d_call: -; clone_size: -; v_call: TRBV9; cdr3_nt: TGTGCCAGCAGCGTTGGACTTGGGGAGGGGGGCTACGAGCAGTACTTC; cdr3_aa: CASSVGLGEGGYEQYF
j_call: TRBJ2-1; d_call: TRBD1; clone_size: -; v_call: TRBV15; cdr3_nt: TGTGCCACCAGCAGTGTGTTAGGGGGCGCGTACAATGAGCAGTTCTTC; cdr3_aa: CATSSVLGGAYNEQFF
j_call: TRBJ2-2; d_call: TRBD1; clone_size: once; v_call: TRBV6-2/TRBV6-3; cdr3_nt: TGTGCCAGCAGTTTGGACAGGTCCCCCGGGGAGCTGTTTTTT; cdr3_aa: CASSLDRSPGELFF
j_call: TRBJ2-2; d_call: TRBD2; clone_size: -; v_call: TRBV9; cdr3_nt: TGTGCCAGCAGCGTAGGGACTAGCGGGCTCACACTCACCGGGGAGCTGTTTTTT; cdr3_aa: CASSVGTSGLTLTGELFF
j_call: TRBJ1-2; d_call: -; clone_size: -; v_call: TRBV19; cdr3_nt: TGTGCCAGTAGTATCGCCGAGTATGGCTACACCTTC; cdr3_aa: CASSIAEYGYTF
j_call: TRBJ1-4; d_call: -; clone_size: -; v_call: TRBV4-1; cdr3_nt: TGCGCCAGCAGCCAACGAGGGGGGGTTATGTCAACTAATGAAAAACTGTTTTTT; cdr3_aa: CASSQRGGVMSTNEKLFF
j_call: TRBJ1-6; d_call: -; clone_size: -; v_call: TRBV6-2/TRBV6-3; cdr3_nt: TGTGCCAGCAGTTACCCTCTGAGCTCCTATAATTCACCCCTCCACTTT; cdr3_aa: CASSYPLSSYNSPLHF
j_call: TRBJ2-3; d_call: TRBD2; clone_size: -; v_call: TRBV3-1/TRBV3-2; cdr3_nt: TGTGCCAGCAGCCCAGAGACTAGCGGGGGTTATACGCAGTATTTT; cdr3_aa: CASSPETSGGYTQYF
j_call: TRBJ1-2; d_call: -; clone_size: -; v_call: TRBV27; cdr3_nt: TGTGCCAGCAGCCCTTCCGGGGGACTCGGCTACACCTTC; cdr3_aa: CASSPSGGLGYTF
j_call: TRBJ2-7; d_call: -; clone_size: -; v_call: TRBV10-1; cdr3_nt: TGCGCCAGCACTGTACCGGGACACGGCCCCTACGAGCAGTACTTC; cdr3_aa: CASTVPGHGPYEQYF
j_call: TRBJ2-3; d_call: TRBD2; clone_size: -; v_call: TRBV29-1; cdr3_nt: TGCAGCGTCAGACTAGCGGACCACACAGATACGCAGTATTTT; cdr3_aa: CSVRLADHTDTQYF
j_call: TRBJ1-4; d_call: -; clone_size: -; v_call: TRBV3-1/TRBV3-2; cdr3_nt: TGTGCCAGCAGCCCATCAGGAGGGAATGAAAAACTGTTTTTT; cdr3_aa: CASSPSGGNEKLFF
j_call: TRBJ1-4; d_call: -; clone_size: -; v_call: TRBV30; cdr3_nt: TGTGCCTGGAGTGGACAAATTAATGAAAAACTGTTTTTT; cdr3_aa: CAWSGQINEKLFF
j_call: TRBJ2-3; d_call: TRBD2; clone_size: -; v_call: TRBV7-2; cdr3_nt: TGTGCCAGCAGCTTACAGGCTAGCGGGGGGACGGATACGCAGTATTTT; cdr3_aa: CASSLQASGGTDTQYF
j_call: TRBJ2-6; d_call: TRBD1; clone_size: -; v_call: TRBV6-4; cdr3_nt: TGTGCCAGCAGTGGAGGGGACAGCGATGAATCTGGGGCCAACGTCCTGACTTTC; cdr3_aa: CASSGGDSDESGANVLTF
j_call: TRBJ1-1; d_call: -; clone_size: -; v_call: TRBV3-1/TRBV3-2; cdr3_nt: TGTGCCAGCAGCCCTATCCGGGGTGAAGCTTTCTTT; cdr3_aa: CASSPIRGEAFF
j_call: TRBJ2-1; d_call: TRBD1; clone_size: -; v_call: TRBV7-9; cdr3_nt: TGTGCCAGCAGCCAAGGGACAGGAGGGCAGTTCTTC; cdr3_aa: CASSQGTGGQFF
j_call: TRBJ2-7; d_call: TRBD2; clone_size: -; v_call: TRBV5-1; cdr3_nt: TGCGCCAGCAGCTTGCCTAGCGGGAGCTACGAGCAGTACTTC; cdr3_aa: CASSLPSGSYEQYF
j_call: TRBJ1-5; d_call: -; clone_size: -; v_call: TRBV2; cdr3_nt: TGTGCCAGCAGCGGCGGAGAATATAGCAATCAGCCCCAGCATTTT; cdr3_aa: CASSGGEYSNQPQHF
j_call: TRBJ1-5; d_call: -; clone_size: -; v_call: TRBV19; cdr3_nt: TGTGCCAGTAGTATCTGGGGCACTAATCAGCCCCAGCATTTT; cdr3_aa: CASSIWGTNQPQHF
j_call: TRBJ2-1; d_call: TRBD2; clone_size: -; v_call: TRBV28; cdr3_nt: TGTGCCAGCACGACGGGGGGGCCGCGGGATGAGCAGTTCTTC; cdr3_aa: CASTTGGPRDEQFF
j_call: TRBJ1-5; d_call: -; clone_size: -; v_call: TRBV5-1; cdr3_nt: TGCGCCAGCAGCTTGGGGCTGGATCAGCCCCAGCATTTT; cdr3_aa: CASSLGLDQPQHF
j_call: TRBJ2-7; d_call: TRBD2; clone_size: -; v_call: TRBV3-1/TRBV3-2; cdr3_nt: TGTGCCAGCAGCCGAAGGACTAGCTGGGGACGGGACGAGCAGTACTTC; cdr3_aa: CASSRRTSWGRDEQYF
j_call: TRBJ1-5; d_call: -; clone_size: -; v_call: TRBV28; cdr3_nt: TGTGCCAGCTACCCGAGCAGGGGCCCAAATCAGCCCCAGCATTTT; cdr3_aa: CASYPSRGPNQPQHF